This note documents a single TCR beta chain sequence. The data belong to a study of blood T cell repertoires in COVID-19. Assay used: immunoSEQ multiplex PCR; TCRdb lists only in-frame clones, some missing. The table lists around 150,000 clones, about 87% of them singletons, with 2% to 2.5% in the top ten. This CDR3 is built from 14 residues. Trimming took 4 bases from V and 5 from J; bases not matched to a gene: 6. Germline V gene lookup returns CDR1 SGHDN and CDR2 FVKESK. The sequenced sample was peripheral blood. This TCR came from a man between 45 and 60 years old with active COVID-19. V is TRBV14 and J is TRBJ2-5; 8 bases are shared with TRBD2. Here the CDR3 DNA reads TGTGCCAGCAGCCCGGGACTAGTTGCGGAGACCCAGTACTTC. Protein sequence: CASSPGLVAETQYF.